This entry lists 2 T cell receptor beta chains sequenced from one sample in a study of control samples from healthy donors and cancer patients. Some clones are missing from TCRdb's copy, which holds only in-frame ones; the method was immunoSEQ multiplex PCR. The sample lists tens of thousands of clones, about nine tenths seen once, with more than 12% in the top ten. The material sequenced was PBMCs. The receptors come from a man aged 55 to 69 with head and neck cancer.

J is TRBJ1-1 and V is TRBV6-5, with TRBD1 matching 8 bases. Germline CDR1 reads MNHEY; CDR2 reads SVGAGI. The CDR3 loop spans 16 amino acids. With V trimmed by 0 bases and J by 10 bases, 13 bases remained unmatched. CDR3 sequence: CASSYSVDRASSIAFF. The CDR3, as DNA: TGTGCCAGCAGTTACTCCGTGGACAGGGCGTCTTCGATAGCTTTCTTT.

The chain recombines TRBV11-3 with TRBJ2-5; no reliable D call. V was cut by 3 bases and J by 5 bases, with 10 bases left in between. The CDR3 contains 13 residues. The germline gives CDR1 SGHNT, CDR2 YENEEA. Here the CDR3 reads CASSFSRSETQYF. CDR3 nucleotide sequence: TGTGCCAGCAGCTTCTCCCGCTCGGAGACCCAGTACTTC. Looking up the rest from reference TRBV11-3 and TRBJ2-5 gives the full variable domain: EAGVVQSPRYKIIEKKQPVAFWCNPISGHNTLYWYLQNLGQGPELLIRYENEEAVDDSQLPKDRFSAERLKGVDSTLKIQPAELGDSAVYLCASSFSRSETQYFGPGTRLLVL.